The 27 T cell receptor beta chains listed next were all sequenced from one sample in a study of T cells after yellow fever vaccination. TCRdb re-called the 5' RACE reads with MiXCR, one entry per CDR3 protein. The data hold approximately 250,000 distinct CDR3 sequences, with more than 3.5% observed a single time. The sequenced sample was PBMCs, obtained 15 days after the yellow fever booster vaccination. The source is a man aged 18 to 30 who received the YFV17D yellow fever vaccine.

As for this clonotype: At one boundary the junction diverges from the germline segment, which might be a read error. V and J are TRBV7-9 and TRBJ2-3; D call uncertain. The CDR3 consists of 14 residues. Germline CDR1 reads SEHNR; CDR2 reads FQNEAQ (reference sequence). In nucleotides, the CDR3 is TGTGCCGGCAGCCCGGGCCTGAGCACAGATACGCAGTATTTT. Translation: CAGSPGLSTDTQYF.

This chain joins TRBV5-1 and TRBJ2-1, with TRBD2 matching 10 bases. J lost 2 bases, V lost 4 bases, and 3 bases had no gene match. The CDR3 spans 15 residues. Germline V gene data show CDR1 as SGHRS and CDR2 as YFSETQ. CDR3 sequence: CASSTGTSAYNEQFF. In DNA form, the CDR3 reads TGCGCCAGCAGCACCGGGACTAGCGCCTACAATGAGCAGTTCTTC.

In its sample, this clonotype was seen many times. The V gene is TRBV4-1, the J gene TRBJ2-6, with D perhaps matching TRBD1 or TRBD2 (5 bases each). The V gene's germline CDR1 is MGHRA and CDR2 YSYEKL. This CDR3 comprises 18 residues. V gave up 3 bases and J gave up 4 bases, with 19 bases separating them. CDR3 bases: TGCGCCAGCAGCCAGGACTCCGGGGCCCTAAGAGGGGCCAACGTCCTGACTTTC. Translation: CASSQDSGALRGANVLTF.

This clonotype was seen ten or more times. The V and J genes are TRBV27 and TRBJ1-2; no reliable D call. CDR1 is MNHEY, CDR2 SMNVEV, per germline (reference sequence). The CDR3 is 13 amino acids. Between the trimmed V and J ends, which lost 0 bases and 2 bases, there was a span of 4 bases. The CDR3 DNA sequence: TGTGCCAGCAGTTTATCAGGGAACTATGGCTACACCTTC. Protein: CASSLSGNYGYTF.

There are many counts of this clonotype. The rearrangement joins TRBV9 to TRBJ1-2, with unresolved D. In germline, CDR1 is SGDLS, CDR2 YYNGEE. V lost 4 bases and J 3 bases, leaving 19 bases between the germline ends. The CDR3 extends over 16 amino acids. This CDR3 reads CASSSLPDRGDYGYTF. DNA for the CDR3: TGTGCCAGCAGCTCCCTCCCGGATCGAGGTGACTATGGCTACACCTTC.

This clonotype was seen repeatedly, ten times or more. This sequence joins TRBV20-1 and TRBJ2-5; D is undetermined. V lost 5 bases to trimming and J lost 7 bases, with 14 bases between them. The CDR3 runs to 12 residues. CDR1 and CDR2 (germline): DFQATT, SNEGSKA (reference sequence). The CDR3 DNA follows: TGCAGTGCTGTTGTTCGCCCTGGGACCCAGTACTTC. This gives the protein CSAVVRPGTQYF.

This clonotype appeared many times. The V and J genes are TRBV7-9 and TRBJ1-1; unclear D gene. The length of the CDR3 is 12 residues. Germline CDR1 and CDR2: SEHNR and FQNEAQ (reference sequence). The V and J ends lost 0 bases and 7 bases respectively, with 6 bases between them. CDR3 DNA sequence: TGTGCCAGCAGCTTAGCGGTCGTTGAAGCTTTCTTT. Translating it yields CASSLAVVEAFF.

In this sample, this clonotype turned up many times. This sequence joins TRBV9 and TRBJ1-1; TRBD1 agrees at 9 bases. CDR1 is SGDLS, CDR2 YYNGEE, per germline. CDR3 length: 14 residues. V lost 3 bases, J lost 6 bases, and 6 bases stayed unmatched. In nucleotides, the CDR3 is TGTGCCAGCAGCGGGACAGGGGCGGACGCTGAAGCTTTCTTT. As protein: CASSGTGADAEAFF.

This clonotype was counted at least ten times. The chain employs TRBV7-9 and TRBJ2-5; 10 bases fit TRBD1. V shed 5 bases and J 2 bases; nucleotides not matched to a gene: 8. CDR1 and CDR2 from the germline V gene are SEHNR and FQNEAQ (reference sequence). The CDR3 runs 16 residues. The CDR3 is CASSTRTGGGQETQYF. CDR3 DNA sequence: TGTGCCAGCAGCACGAGGACAGGGGGAGGTCAAGAGACCCAGTACTTC.

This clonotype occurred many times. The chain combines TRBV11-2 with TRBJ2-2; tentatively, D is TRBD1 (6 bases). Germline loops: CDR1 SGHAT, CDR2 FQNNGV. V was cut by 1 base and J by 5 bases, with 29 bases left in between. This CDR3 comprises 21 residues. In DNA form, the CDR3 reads TGTGCCAGCAGCTTAGTCTTTGGGAAGGTGGTCCGGGACAATCGGACCGGGGAGCTGTTTTTT. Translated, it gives CASSLVFGKVVRDNRTGELFF.

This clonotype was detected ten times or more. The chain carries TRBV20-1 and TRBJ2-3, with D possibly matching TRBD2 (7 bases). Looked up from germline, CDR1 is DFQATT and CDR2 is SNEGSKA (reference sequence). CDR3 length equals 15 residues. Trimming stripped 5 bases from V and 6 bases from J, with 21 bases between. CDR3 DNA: TGCAGTGCTCGGTCACTAGGGCGGGGGCTCGATACGCAGTATTTT. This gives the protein CSARSLGRGLDTQYF.

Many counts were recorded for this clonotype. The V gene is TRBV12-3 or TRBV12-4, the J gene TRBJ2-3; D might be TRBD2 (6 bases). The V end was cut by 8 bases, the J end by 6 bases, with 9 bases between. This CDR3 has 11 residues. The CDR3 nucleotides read TGTGCCAGCCTTGGAGGGGATACGCAGTATTTT. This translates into CASLGGDTQYF.

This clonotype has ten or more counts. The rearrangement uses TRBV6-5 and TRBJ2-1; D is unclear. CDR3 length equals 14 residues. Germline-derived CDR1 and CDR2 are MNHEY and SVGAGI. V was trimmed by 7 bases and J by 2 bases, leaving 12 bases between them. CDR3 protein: CASTDGLPYNEQFF. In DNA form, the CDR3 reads TGTGCCAGCACCGACGGGCTCCCCTACAATGAGCAGTTCTTC.

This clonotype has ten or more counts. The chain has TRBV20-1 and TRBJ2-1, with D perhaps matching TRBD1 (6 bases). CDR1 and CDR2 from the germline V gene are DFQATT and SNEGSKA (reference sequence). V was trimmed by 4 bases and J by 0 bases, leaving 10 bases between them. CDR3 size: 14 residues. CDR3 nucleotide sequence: TGCAGTGCTATAAGGGGGAGCTCCTACAATGAGCAGTTCTTC. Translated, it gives CSAIRGSSYNEQFF.

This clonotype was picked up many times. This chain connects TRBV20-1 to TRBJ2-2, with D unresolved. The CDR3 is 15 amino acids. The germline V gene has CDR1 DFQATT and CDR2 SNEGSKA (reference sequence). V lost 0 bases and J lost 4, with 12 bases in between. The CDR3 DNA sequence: TGCAGTGCTAGAGATGACCTCAGAGGCACCGGGGAGCTGTTTTTT. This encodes CSARDDLRGTGELFF.

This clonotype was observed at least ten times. This CDR3 reads CASSSDRLAGREQYF. The DNA of the CDR3 is TGTGCCAGCAGCTCAGACCGACTAGCGGGGCGGGAGCAGTACTTC. The chain links TRBV7-6 to TRBJ2-7; TRBD2 matches at 11 bases. Germline assignment: CDR1 SGHVS and CDR2 FNYEAQ. Losses at the gene ends were 4 bases for V and 7 bases for J; bases not matched to a gene: 9. The CDR3 runs 15 residues. The full variable domain, with the rest looked up from reference TRBV7-6 and TRBJ2-7, is GAGVSQSPRYKVTKRGQDVALRCDPISGHVSLYWYRQALGQGPEFLTYFNYEAQQDKSGLPNDRFSAERPEGSISTLTIQRTEQRDSAMYRCASSSDRLAGREQYFGPGTRLTVT.

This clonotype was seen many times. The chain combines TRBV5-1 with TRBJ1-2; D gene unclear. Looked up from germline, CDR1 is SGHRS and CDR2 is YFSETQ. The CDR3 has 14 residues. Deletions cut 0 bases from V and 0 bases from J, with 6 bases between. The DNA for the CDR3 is TGCGCCAGCAGCTTGGGGGGAGCTAACTATGGCTACACCTTC. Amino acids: CASSLGGANYGYTF.

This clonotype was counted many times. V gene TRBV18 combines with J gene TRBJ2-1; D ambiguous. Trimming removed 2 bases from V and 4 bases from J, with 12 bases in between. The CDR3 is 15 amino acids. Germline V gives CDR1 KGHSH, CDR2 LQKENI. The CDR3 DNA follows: TGTGCCAGCTCACCAACAGTGGGTTTTTACAATGAGCAGTTCTTC. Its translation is CASSPTVGFYNEQFF. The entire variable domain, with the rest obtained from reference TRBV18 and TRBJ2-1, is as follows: NAGVMQNPRHLVRRRGQEARLRCSPMKGHSHVYWYRQLPEEGLKFMVYLQKENIIDESGMPKERFSAEFPKEGPSILRIQQVVRGDSAAYFCASSPTVGFYNEQFFGPGTRLTVL.

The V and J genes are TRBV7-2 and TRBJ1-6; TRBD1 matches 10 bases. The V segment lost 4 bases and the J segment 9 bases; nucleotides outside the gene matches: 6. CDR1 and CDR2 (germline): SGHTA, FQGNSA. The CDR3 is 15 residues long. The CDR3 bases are TGTGCCAGCAGCTCGGACAGGGGGATCGGTTCACCCCTCCACTTT. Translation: CASSSDRGIGSPLHF.

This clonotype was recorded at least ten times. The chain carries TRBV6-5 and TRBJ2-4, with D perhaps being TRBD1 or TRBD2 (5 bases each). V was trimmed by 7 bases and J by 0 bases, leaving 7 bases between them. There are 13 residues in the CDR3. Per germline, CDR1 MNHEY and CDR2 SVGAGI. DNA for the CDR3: TGTGCCAGCACGAGGGGAGCCAAAAACATTCAGTACTTC. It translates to CASTRGAKNIQYF.

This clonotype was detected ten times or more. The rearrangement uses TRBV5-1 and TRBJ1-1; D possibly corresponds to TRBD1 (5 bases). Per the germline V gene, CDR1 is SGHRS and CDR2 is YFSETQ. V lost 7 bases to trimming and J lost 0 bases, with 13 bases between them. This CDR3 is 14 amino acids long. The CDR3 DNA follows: TGCGCCAGCTGCCTCGGGGGGTTGAACACTGAAGCTTTCTTT. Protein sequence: CASCLGGLNTEAFF.

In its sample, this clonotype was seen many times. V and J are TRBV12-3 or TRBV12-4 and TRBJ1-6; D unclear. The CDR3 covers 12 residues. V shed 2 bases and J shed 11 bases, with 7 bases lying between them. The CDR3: CASSLPRAPLHF. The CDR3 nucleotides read TGTGCCAGCAGTTTACCTAGGGCACCCCTCCACTTT.

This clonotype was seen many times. In DNA form, the CDR3 reads TGCGCCAGCAGCCAGGGACTAGCGGGGAACACCGGGGAGCTGTTTTTT. It yields the protein CASSQGLAGNTGELFF. The chain combines TRBV5-1 with TRBJ2-2; TRBD2 matches 12 bases. Per germline, CDR1 SGHRS and CDR2 YFSETQ. This CDR3 region has 16 residues. Trimming cost V 4 bases and J 1 base; bases outside gene matches: 2.

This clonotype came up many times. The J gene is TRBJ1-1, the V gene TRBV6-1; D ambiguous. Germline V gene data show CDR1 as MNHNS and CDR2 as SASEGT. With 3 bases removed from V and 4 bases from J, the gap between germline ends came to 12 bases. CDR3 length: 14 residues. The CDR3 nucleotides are TGTGCCAGCAGTGACGATATATGGAGCACTGAAGCTTTCTTT. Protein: CASSDDIWSTEAFF.

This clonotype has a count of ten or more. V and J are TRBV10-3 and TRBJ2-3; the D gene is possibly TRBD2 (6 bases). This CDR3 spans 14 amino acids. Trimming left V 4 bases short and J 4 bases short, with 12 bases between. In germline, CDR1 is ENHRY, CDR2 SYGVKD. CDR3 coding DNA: TGTGCCATCAGTGCCACGACTAGTTCAGATACGCAGTATTTT. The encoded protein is CAISATTSSDTQYF.

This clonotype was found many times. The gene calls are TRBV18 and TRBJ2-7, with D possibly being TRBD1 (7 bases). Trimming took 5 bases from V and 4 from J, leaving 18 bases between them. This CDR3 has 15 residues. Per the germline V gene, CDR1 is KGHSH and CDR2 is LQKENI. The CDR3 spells CASSGGTEITYEQYF. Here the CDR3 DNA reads TGTGCCAGCTCAGGAGGGACAGAGATTACTTACGAGCAGTACTTC.

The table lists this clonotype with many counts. The CDR3: CASSFSQGGTEAFF. In DNA form, the CDR3 reads TGTGCCAGCAGCTTTTCGCAGGGCGGCACTGAAGCTTTCTTT. The chain combines TRBV5-5 with TRBJ1-1; tentative D call: TRBD1 (5 bases). The CDR3 consists of 14 residues. V was shortened by 2 bases and J by 4 bases, with 12 bases between the two germline ends. Germline V gene lookup returns CDR1 SGHKS and CDR2 YYEKEE (reference sequence).